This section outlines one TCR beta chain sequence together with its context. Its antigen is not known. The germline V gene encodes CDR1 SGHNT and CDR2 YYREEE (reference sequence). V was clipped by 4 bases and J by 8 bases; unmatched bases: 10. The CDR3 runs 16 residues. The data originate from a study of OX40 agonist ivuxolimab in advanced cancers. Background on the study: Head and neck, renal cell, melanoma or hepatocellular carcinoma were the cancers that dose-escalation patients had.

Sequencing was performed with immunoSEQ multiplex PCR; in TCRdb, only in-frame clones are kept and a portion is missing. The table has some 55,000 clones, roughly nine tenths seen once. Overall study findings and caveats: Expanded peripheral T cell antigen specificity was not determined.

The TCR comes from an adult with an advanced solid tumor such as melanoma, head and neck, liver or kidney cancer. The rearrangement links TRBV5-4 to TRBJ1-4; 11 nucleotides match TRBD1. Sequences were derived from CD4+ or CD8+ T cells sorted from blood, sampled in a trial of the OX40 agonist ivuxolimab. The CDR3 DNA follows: TGTGCCAGCAGCCAAGTTGGGGGACAGGGGGAGGAAAAACTGTTTTTT. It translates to CASSQVGGQGEEKLFF.